These T cell receptor beta chains were read from a single sample in a study of blood T cell repertoires in COVID-19. Assay: immunoSEQ multiplex PCR; the TCRdb copy retains only in-frame clones and omits some. Of 140,000 or so clones listed, 65% to 85% are singletons. The sample comprised peripheral blood. The receptors here all came from a man aged 50-60 years with active or convalescent COVID-19. The conserved cysteine and the conserved F or W are not part of the CDR3 here.

CDR3 protein	V gene	J gene
ASSGGGRAEETQY	TRBV5-1	TRBJ2-5
ASRDSSSYNSPLH	TRBV4-2	TRBJ1-6
SVEGGLAGSEQF	TRBV29-1	TRBJ2-1
ASRPQGISYEQY	TRBV6-5	TRBJ2-7
ASSPKRAANTGELF	TRBV7-3	TRBJ2-2
ASSARGGYSNQPQH	TRBV2	TRBJ1-5
AISERERQETQY	TRBV10-3	TRBJ2-5
ASSSDRAYEQY	TRBV6-5	TRBJ2-7
ATYRDQPQH	TRBV28	TRBJ1-5
ASRRTGNNEQF	TRBV4-1	TRBJ2-1
ASSLGRLTEAF	TRBV19	TRBJ1-1
ASSTGLQGIARKITDTQY	TRBV5-1	TRBJ2-3
ASSPPWGGKETQY	TRBV7-9	TRBJ2-5
ASSELRNEQF	TRBV6-1	TRBJ2-1
ASSLFPGVTDTQY	TRBV27	TRBJ2-3
SVLGLHANTGELF	TRBV29-1	TRBJ2-2
ASGTPISDTQY	TRBV7-2	TRBJ2-3
SVGGGNQPQH	TRBV29-1	TRBJ1-5
ASSFPEGVKYEQY	TRBV28	TRBJ2-7
ASSRGTSGRSDTQY	TRBV11-3	TRBJ2-3
ASTLTQGSNTEAF	TRBV27	TRBJ1-1
ACPWGGSGNTIY	TRBV30	TRBJ1-3
ASSEWTSGSETQY	TRBV6-1	TRBJ2-5
AIIPPGHLNTEAF	TRBV28	TRBJ1-1
ASSPPGGILPSLRNTIY	TRBV28	TRBJ1-3
ASSQVAGLNSPLH	TRBV4-1	TRBJ1-6
ASSLSGYPTYEQY	TRBV27	TRBJ2-7
ASSAQQGLGETQY	TRBV28	TRBJ2-5
ASSVGWAGGRDTQY	TRBV3-1/TRBV3-2	TRBJ2-3
ASSLYQGRTEAF	TRBV28	TRBJ1-1
ASSLSLGHLNTEAF	TRBV27	TRBJ1-1
ASSSFGGVNEKLF	TRBV7-2	TRBJ1-4
ASSFREAGETQY	TRBV13	TRBJ2-5